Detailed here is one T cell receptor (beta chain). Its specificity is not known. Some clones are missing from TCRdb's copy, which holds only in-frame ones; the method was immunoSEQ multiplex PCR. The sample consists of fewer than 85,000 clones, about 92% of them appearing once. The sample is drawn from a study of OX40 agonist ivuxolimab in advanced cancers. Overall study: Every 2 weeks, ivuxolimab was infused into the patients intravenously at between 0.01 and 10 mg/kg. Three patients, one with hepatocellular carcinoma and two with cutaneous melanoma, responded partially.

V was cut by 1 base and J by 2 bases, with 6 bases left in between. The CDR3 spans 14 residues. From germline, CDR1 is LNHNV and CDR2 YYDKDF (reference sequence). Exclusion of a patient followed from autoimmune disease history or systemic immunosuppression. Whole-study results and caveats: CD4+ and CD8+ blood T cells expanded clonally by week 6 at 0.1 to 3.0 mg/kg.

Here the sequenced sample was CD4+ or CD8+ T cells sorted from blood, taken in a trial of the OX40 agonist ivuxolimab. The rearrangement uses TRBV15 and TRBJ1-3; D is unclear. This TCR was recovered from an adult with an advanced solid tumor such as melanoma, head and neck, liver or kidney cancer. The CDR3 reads CATSRGGTGNTIYF. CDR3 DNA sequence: TGTGCCACCAGCAGAGGGGGAACTGGAAACACCATATATTTT. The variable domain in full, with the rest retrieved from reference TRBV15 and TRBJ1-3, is DAMVIQNPRYQVTQFGKPVTLSCSQTLNHNVMYWYQQKSSQAPKLLFHYYDKDFNNEADTPDNFQSRRPNTSFCFLDIRSPGLGDTAMYLCATSRGGTGNTIYFGEGSWLTVV.